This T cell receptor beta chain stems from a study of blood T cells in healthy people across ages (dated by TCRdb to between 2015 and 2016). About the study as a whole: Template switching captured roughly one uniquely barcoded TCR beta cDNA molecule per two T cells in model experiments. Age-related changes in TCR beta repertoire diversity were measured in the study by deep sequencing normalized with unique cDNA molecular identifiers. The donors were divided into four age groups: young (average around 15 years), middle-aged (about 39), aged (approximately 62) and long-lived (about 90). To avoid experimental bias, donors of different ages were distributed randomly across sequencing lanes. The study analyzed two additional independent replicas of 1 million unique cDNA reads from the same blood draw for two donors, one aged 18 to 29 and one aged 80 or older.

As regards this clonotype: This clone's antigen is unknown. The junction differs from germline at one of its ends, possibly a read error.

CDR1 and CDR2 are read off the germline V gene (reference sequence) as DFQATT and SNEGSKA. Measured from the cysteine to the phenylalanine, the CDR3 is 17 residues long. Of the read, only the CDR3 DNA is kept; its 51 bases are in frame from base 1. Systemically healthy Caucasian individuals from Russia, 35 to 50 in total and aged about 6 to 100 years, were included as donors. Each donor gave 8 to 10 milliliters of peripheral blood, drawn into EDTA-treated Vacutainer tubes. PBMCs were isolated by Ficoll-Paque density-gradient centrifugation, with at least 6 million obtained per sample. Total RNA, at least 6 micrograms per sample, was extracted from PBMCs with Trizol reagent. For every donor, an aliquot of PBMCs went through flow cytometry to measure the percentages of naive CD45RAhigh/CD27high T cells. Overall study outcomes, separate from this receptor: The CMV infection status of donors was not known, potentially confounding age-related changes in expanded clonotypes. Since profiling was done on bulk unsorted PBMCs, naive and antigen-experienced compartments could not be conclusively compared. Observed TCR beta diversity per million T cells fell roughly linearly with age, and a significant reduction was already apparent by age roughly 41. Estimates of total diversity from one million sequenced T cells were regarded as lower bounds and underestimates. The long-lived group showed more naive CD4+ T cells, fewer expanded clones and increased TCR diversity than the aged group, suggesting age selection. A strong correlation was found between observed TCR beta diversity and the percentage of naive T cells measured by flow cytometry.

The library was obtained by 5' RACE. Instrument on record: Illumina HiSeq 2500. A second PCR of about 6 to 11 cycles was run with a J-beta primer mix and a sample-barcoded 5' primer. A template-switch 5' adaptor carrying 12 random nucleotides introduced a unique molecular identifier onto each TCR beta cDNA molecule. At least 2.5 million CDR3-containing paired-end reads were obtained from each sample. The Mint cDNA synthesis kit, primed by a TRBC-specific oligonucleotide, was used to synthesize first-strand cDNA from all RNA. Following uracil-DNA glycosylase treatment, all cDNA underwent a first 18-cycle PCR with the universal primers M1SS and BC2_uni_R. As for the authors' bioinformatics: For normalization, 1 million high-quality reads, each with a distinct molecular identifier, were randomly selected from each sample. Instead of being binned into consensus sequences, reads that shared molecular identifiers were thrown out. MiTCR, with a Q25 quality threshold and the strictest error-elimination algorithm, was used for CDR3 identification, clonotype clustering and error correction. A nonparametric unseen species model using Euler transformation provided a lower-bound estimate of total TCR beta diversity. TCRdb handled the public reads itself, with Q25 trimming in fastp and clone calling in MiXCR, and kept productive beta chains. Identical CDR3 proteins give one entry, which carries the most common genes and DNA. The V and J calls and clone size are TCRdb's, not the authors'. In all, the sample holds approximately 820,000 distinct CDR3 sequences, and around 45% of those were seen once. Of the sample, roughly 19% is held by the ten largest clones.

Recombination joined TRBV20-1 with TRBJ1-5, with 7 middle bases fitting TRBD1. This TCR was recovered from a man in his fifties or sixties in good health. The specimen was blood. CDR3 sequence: CSAAGPRGARGKQPQHF. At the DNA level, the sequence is TGCAGTGCTGCGGGACCCAGGGGGGCTCGTGGCAAACAGCCCCAGCATTTT.